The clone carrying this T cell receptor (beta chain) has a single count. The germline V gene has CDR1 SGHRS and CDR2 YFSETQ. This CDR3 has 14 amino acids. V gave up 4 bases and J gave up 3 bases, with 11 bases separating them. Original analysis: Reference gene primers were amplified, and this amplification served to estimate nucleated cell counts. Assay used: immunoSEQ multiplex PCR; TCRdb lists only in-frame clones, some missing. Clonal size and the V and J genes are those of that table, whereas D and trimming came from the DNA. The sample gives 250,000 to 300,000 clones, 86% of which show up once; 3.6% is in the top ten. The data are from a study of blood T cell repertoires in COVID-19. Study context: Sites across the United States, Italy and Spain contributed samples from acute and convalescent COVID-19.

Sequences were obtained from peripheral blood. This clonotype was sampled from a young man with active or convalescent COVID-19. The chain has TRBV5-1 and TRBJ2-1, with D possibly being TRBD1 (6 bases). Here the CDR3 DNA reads TGCGCCAGCAGCAGATGGGACAACTACAATGAGCAGTTCTTC. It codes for CASSRWDNYNEQFF.